This TCR beta chain was captured by sequencing in a study of T cell responses to AZD1222 COVID-19 vaccine. Some clones are missing from TCRdb's copy, which holds only in-frame ones; the method was immunoSEQ multiplex PCR. The sample contains some 130,000 clones, approximately 80% of which appear only once. Note on this clone: Its specificity is not known.

Whole-study results and caveats: The peak T cell response came first, and repertoires were sampled only after it. There were vaccine-associated CD4 TCRs across spike, dominant at 160-218 and 743-854. Clonal diversity was possibly underestimated, and the donors were mostly white British, with more females.

The CDR3 covers 15 residues. Germline CDR1 SGHRS, CDR2 YFSETQ. With 0 bases removed from V and 1 base from J, the gap between germline ends came to 9 bases. The gene calls are TRBV5-1 and TRBJ2-3; D is ambiguous. The starting material was peripheral blood, obtained on day 0 of AZD1222 vaccination. The receptor was derived from an adult in good health. CDR3: CASSLAGDRTDTQYF. The CDR3 nucleotides are TGCGCCAGCAGCTTGGCTGGGGATCGCACAGATACGCAGTATTTT.